These 10 T cell receptor beta chains originate from one sample sequenced in a study of T cell responses to AZD1222 COVID-19 vaccine (dated by TCRdb to the early 2020s). Preparation of the library involved the immunoSEQ multiplex PCR assay. TCRdb re-hosts the immuneACCESS table, in-frame sequences only. Its copies lack some clones; in the studies checked, an unresolved V gene accounts for under half of them, and the cause for the rest is not known. Present in this sample are over 150,000 clones, 90% of which were seen just once. The ten largest make up around 2.9% of the sample. The time point label for this specimen denotes: baseline before first vaccination. The sequencing here drew on peripheral blood, taken on day 0 of AZD1222 vaccination. The receptors stem from an adult in good health.

The V gene is TRBV4-1, the J gene TRBJ1-2; D possibly corresponds to TRBD1 (5 bases). The germline V gene encodes CDR1 MGHRA and CDR2 YSYEKL. The CDR3 is made up of 14 amino acids. V was pared by 1 base and J by 8 bases, with 14 bases between. The CDR3 reads CASSQGRQGGGYTF. The DNA for the CDR3 is TGCGCCAGCAGCCAAGGTCGGCAGGGAGGGGGCTACACCTTC.

This clone has more than one count but fewer than ten. This chain uses TRBV6-5 with TRBJ2-7; D is uncertain. The germline CDR1 and CDR2 sequences are MNHEY and SVGAGI. The CDR3 covers 10 residues. The V end was cut by 6 bases, the J end by 2 bases, with 2 bases between. The DNA of the CDR3 is TGTGCCAGCAGAGCCTACGAGCAGTACTTC. This encodes CASRAYEQYF.

This clone was observed a few times. V usage is TRBV19 and J usage is TRBJ2-2; 8 bases fit TRBD1. Trimming removed 7 bases from V and 4 bases from J; junction bases left unmatched: 5. Looked up from germline, CDR1 is LNHDA and CDR2 is SQIVND (reference sequence). This CDR3 has 14 amino acids. The CDR3 reads CASIQGAGTGELFF. The CDR3, as DNA: TGTGCCAGTATCCAGGGGGCAGGCACCGGGGAGCTGTTTTTT. Full variable domain (rest looked up from reference TRBV19 and TRBJ2-2): DGGITQSPKYLFRKEGQNVTLSCEQNLNHDAMYWYRQDPGQGLRLIYYSQIVNDFQKGDIAEGYSVSREKKESFPLTVTSAQKNPTAFYLCASIQGAGTGELFFGEGSRLTVL.

The CDR3 region is CASSSGGTNYGYTF. The DNA of the CDR3 is TGTGCCAGCAGCTCAGGCGGGACTAACTATGGCTACACCTTC. The rearrangement joins TRBV7-2 to TRBJ1-2; no clear D gene. The CDR3 runs 14 residues. Trimming took 4 bases from V and 0 from J, leaving 9 bases between them. Per germline, CDR1 SGHTA and CDR2 FQGNSA.

The genes are TRBV7-9 and TRBJ1-2, with 8 bases matching TRBD1. Trimming removed 0 bases from V and 2 bases from J; junction bases left unmatched: 5. The CDR3 has 16 amino acids. Germline-derived CDR1 and CDR2 are SEHNR and FQNEAQ (reference sequence). The CDR3 region is CASSLAGQGGNYGYTF. As DNA, the CDR3 is TGTGCCAGCAGCTTAGCCGGACAGGGCGGAAACTATGGCTACACCTTC. The entire variable domain, with the rest obtained from reference TRBV7-9 and TRBJ1-2, is as follows: DTGVSQNPRHKITKRGQNVTFRCDPISEHNRLYWYRQTLGQGPEFLTYFQNEAQLEKSRLLSDRFSAERPKGSFSTLEIQRTEQGDSAMYLCASSLAGQGGNYGYTFGSGTRLTVV.

V is TRBV5-6 and J is TRBJ2-6, with unresolved D. Germline V lookup: CDR1 SGHDT, CDR2 YYEEEE. Deletions cut 4 bases from V and 4 bases from J, with 6 bases between. The CDR3 covers 13 residues. Here the CDR3 DNA reads TGTGCCAGCAGCCCGGTAGGGGCCAACGTCCTGACTTTC. This sequence encodes CASSPVGANVLTF.

The CDR3 loop is CASGRNYGYTF. CDR3 DNA sequence: TGTGCCAGTGGACGGAACTATGGCTACACCTTC. The chain links TRBV12-3 or TRBV12-4 to TRBJ1-2; D is unclear. The CDR3 totals 11 residues. Deletions cut 9 bases from V and 2 bases from J, with 7 bases between.

This chain connects TRBV7-2 to TRBJ2-3, with 12 bases that match TRBD2. V lost 5 bases and J lost 4; bases outside the gene matches: 13. This CDR3 is 18 amino acids long. Germline values: CDR1 SGHTA, CDR2 FQGNSA. The CDR3 nucleotides are TGTGCCAGCAGCCGCCCCCCGACTAGCGGGGGTTGGTCAGATACGCAGTATTTT. It encodes CASSRPPTSGGWSDTQYF. Drawing the rest from reference TRBV7-2 and TRBJ2-3, the complete variable domain is GAGVSQSPSNKVTEKGKDVELRCDPISGHTALYWYRQSLGQGLEFLIYFQGNSAPDKSGLPSDRFSAERTGGSVSTLTIQRTQQEDSAVYLCASSRPPTSGGWSDTQYFGPGTRLTVL.

This chain links TRBV7-2 with TRBJ2-7, with D perhaps matching TRBD1 (5 bases). Trimming stripped 0 bases from V and 2 bases from J, with 8 bases between. There are 14 residues in the CDR3. Germline V gene sequence: CDR1 SGHTA, CDR2 FQGNSA. This chain's CDR3 is CASSLAAGPYEQYF. The CDR3 DNA reads as TGTGCCAGCAGCTTAGCGGCAGGGCCCTACGAGCAGTACTTC.

The chain couples TRBV6-2 or TRBV6-3 to TRBJ1-1; D unresolved. Germline CDR1 is MNHEY and CDR2 is SVGEGT. This CDR3 is built from 15 residues. Trimming left V 4 bases short and J 0 bases short, with 12 bases between. Here the CDR3 reads CASSSPGFMNTEAFF. CDR3 sequence (DNA): TGTGCCAGCAGTTCCCCTGGATTCATGAACACTGAAGCTTTCTTT.